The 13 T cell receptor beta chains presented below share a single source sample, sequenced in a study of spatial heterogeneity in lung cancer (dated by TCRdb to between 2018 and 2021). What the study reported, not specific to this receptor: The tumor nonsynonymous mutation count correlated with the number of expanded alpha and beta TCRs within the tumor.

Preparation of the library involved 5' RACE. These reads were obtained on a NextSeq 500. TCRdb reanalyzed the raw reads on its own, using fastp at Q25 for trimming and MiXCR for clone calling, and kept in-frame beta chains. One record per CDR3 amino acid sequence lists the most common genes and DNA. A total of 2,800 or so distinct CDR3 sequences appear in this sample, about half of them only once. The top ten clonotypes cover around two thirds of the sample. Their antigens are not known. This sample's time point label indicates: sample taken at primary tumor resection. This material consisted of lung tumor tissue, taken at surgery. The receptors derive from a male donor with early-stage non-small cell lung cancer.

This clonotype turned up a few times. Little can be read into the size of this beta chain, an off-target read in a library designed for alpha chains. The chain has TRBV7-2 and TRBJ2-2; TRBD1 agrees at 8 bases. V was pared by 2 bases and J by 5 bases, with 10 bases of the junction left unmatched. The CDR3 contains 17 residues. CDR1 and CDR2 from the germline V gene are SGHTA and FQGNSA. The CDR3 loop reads CASSLRARGLGTGELFF. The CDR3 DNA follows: TGTGCCAGCAGCTTACGGGCCAGGGGGCTTGGGACCGGGGAGCTGTTTTTT.

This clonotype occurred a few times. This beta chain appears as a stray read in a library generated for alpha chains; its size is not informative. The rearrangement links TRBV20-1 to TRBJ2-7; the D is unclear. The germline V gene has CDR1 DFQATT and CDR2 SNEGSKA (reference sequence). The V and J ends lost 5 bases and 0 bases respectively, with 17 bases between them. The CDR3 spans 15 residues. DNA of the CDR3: TGCAGTGCTCAGAGCCCTCATCTCAGCTCCTACGAGCAGTACTTC. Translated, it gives CSAQSPHLSSYEQYF.

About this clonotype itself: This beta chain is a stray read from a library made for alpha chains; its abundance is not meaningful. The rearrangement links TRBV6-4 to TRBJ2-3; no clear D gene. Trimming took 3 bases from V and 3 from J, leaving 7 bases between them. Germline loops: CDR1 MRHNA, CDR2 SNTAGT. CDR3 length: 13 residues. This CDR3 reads CASSERETDTQYF. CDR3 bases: TGTGCCAGCAGTGAAAGGGAAACAGATACGCAGTATTTT.

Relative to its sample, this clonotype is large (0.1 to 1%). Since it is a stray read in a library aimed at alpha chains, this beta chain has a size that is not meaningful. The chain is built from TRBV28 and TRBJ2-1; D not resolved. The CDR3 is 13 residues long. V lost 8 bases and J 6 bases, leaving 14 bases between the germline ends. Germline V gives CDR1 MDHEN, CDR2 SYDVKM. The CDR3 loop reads CASSLPVPNEQFF. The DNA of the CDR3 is TGTGCCAGCTCTCTTCCGGTGCCCAATGAGCAGTTCTTC. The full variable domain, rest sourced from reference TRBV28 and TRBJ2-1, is DVKVTQSSRYLVKRTGEKVFLECVQDMDHENMFWYRQDPGLGLRLIYFSYDVKMKEKGDIPEGYSVSREKKERFSLILESASTNQTSMYLCASSLPVPNEQFFGPGTRLTVL.

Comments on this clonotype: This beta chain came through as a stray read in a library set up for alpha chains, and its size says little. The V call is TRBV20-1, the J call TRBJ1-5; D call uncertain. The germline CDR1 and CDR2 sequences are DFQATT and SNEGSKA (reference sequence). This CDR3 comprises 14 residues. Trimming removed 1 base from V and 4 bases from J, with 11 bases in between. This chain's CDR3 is CSARVSAVNQPQHF. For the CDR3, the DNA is TGCAGTGCTAGAGTTTCGGCAGTTAATCAGCCCCAGCATTTT.

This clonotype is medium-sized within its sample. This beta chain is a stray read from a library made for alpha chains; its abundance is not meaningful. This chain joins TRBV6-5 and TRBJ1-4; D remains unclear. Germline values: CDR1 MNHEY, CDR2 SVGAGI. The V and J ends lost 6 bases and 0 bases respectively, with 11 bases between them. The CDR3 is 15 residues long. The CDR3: CASSKTVPTNEKLFF. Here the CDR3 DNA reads TGTGCCAGCAGCAAGACCGTTCCAACTAATGAAAAACTGTTTTTT.

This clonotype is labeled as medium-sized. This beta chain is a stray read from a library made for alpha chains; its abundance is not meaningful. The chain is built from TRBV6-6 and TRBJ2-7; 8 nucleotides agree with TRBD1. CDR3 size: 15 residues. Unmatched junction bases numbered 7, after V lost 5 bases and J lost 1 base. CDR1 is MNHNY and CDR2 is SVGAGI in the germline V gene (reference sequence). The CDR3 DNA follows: TGTGCCAGCAGTCATCGACAGGGGCTTTCCTACGAGCAGTACTTC. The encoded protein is CASSHRQGLSYEQYF.

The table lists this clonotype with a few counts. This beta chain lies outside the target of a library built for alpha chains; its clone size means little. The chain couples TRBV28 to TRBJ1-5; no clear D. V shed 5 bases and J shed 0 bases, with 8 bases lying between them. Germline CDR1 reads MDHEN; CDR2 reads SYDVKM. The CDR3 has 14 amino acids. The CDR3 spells CASSRSVSNQPQHF. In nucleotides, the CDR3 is TGTGCCAGCAGTCGCAGCGTTAGCAATCAGCCCCAGCATTTT.

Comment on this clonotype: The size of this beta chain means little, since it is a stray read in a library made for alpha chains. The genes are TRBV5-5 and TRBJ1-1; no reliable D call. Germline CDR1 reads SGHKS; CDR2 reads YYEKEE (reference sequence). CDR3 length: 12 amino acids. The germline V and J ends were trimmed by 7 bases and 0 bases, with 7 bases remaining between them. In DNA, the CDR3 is TGTGCCAGCTTCCACATGAACACTGAAGCTTTCTTT. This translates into CASFHMNTEAFF. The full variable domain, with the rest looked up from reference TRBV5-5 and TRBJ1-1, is DAGVTQSPTHLIKTRGQQVTLRCSPISGHKSVSWYQQVLGQGPQFIFQYYEKEERGRGNFPDRFSARQFPNYSSELNVNALLLGDSALYLCASFHMNTEAFFGQGTRLTVV.

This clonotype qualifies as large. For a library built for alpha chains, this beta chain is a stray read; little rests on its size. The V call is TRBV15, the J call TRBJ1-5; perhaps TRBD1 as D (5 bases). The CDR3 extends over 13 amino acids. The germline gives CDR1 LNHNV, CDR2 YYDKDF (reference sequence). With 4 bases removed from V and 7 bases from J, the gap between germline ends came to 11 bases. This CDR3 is CATSTGEVQPQHF. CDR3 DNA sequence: TGTGCCACCAGCACGGGGGAGGTCCAGCCCCAGCATTTT. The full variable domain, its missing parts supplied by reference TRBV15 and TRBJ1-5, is DAMVIQNPRYQVTQFGKPVTLSCSQTLNHNVMYWYQQKSSQAPKLLFHYYDKDFNNEADTPDNFQSRRPNTSFCFLDIRSPGLGDTAMYLCATSTGEVQPQHFGDGTRLSIL.

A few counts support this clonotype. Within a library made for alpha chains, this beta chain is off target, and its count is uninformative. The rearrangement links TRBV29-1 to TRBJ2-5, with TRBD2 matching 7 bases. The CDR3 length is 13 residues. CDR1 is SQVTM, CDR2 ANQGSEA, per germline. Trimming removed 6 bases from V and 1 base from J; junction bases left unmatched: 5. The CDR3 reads CSVASGTQETQYF. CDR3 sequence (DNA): TGCAGCGTAGCAAGCGGGACCCAAGAGACCCAGTACTTC.

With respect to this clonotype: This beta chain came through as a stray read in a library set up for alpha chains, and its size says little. The CDR3 DNA is TGTGCCAGCAGCCGCCTCGTGGGGACTAGCGGGAGAACTAAAGATACGCAGTATTTT. This sequence encodes CASSRLVGTSGRTKDTQYF. The chain joins TRBV7-6 to TRBJ2-3, with 14 bases that match TRBD2. The V gene end was trimmed by 5 bases and the J gene end by 5 bases; junction bases not matched to a gene: 15. The CDR3 runs 19 residues. Germline lookup yields CDR1 SGHVS and CDR2 FNYEAQ.

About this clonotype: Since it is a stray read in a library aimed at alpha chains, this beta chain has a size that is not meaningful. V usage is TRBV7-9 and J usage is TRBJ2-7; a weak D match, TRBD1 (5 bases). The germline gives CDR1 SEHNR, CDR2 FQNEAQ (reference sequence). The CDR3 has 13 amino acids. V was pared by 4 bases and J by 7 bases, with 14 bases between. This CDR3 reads CASSSQGALEQYF. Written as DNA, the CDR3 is TGTGCCAGCAGCTCGCAGGGTGCGCTTGAGCAGTACTTC.